These T cell receptor beta chains were read from a single sample in a study of T cell repertoires in cytomegalovirus infection. Using its own MiXCR run on the reads, TCRdb lists one record per CDR3 protein. Altogether approximately 750,000 distinct CDR3 sequences are present, 35% to 40% being singletons, with the ten largest covering 2.5% to 3.5%. Input material: PBMCs. Receptors were obtained from a human donor in good health (CMV status not recorded). Some clones in this sample may be carry-over from other donors' samples. Each CDR3 is given with its conserved first and last residue. Fields, in order: D gene, clone size, V gene, J gene, CDR3 DNA, CDR3 protein. A D gene is named only where the DNA matches it firmly. Not all rows give a size; the values are once, few, many and, for expanded clones, a class.

-	-	TRBV5-4	TRBJ2-5	TGTGCCAGCAGCTTGGGGGACACTAAAGAGACCCAGTACTTC	CASSLGDTKETQYF
TRBD1	few	TRBV12-3/TRBV12-4	TRBJ1-2	TGTGCCAGCAGTCCGACAGGGTATATGGCGGGCTACACCTTC	CASSPTGYMAGYTF
-	few	TRBV20-1	TRBJ1-5	TGCAGTGCTAGGCTTATAGGGTATGGGGATAGCAATCAGCCCCAGCATTTT	CSARLIGYGDSNQPQHF
TRBD1	few	TRBV14	TRBJ2-7	TGTGCCAGCAGCCAAAGGAAGGGGGCTCGCTACGAGCAGTACTTC	CASSQRKGARYEQYF
TRBD2	few	TRBV6-6	TRBJ2-5	TGTGCCAGCAGTTACGCCCGACTAGCGGGAGGCAGGGAGACCCAGTACTTC	CASSYARLAGGRETQYF
TRBD1	-	TRBV28	TRBJ2-4	TGTGCCAGCAGTGCCGGGACAGGGATAGCCAAAAACATTCAGTACTTC	CASSAGTGIAKNIQYF
TRBD1	-	TRBV12-3/TRBV12-4	TRBJ1-2	TGTGCCAGCAGTCTCGACAGGGCGGGCTATGGCTACACCTTC	CASSLDRAGYGYTF
TRBD1	-	TRBV28	TRBJ1-6	TGTGCCAGCAGTTGGACAGGGAGAAGTTCACCCCTCCACTTT	CASSWTGRSSPLHF
-	-	TRBV7-2	TRBJ2-3	TGTGCCAGCAGCTTAGGAGCAGCGGTCGCGGCAAATACGCAGTATTTT	CASSLGAAVAANTQYF
TRBD1	few	TRBV2	TRBJ2-1	TGTGCCAGCCGCCGGGACAGGGGGGTCCACGGTCAATACAATGAGCAGTTCTTC	CASRRDRGVHGQYNEQFF
TRBD1	-	TRBV20-1	TRBJ2-1	TGCAGTGCTAGAGATCGGACTAAGACAGGGGATGTCTATGAGCAGTTCTTC	CSARDRTKTGDVYEQFF
-	many	TRBV4-1	TRBJ1-2	TGCGCCAGCAGCCAAGCCAGGCCGAGTGGCTACACCTTC	CASSQARPSGYTF
-	-	TRBV19	TRBJ1-1	TGTGCCATTAGTACCGTCGGTCGGAGGAACACTGAAGCTTTCTTT	CAISTVGRRNTEAFF
TRBD2	many	TRBV7-2	TRBJ2-1	TGTGCCAGCAGCAATAAATGGCGGGAGGGCCTCGACAATGAGCAGTTCTTC	CASSNKWREGLDNEQFF
-	-	TRBV6-2/TRBV6-3	TRBJ2-3	TGTGCCAGCAGGCACACCTCAGATACGCAGTATTTT	CASRHTSDTQYF
-	-	TRBV19	TRBJ1-5	TGTGCCAGTAGGACCGACAGGACAAGCAATCAGCCCCAGCATTTT	CASRTDRTSNQPQHF
-	-	TRBV2	TRBJ1-3	TGTGCCAGCAATCTTGACACTGGAAACACCATATATTTT	CASNLDTGNTIYF
-	-	TRBV6-5	TRBJ1-2	TGTGCCAGCAGTTACTCCACCTCTACCCGAGCTTTATATGGCTACACCTTC	CASSYSTSTRALYGYTF
-	many	TRBV11-2	TRBJ1-1	TGTGCCAGCAGTCTCGGGGGGCGTACTGAAGCTTTCTTT	CASSLGGRTEAFF
TRBD1	-	TRBV20-1	TRBJ2-7	TGCAGTGCTAGACCCATGGGACAGAAGGGCTCCGAGCAGTACTTC	CSARPMGQKGSEQYF
-	many	TRBV7-2	TRBJ1-2	TGTGCCAGCAGTGACAGGCTCTATGGCTACACCTTC	CASSDRLYGYTF
-	-	TRBV12-3/TRBV12-4	TRBJ2-3	TGTGCCAGCAGTTTAGCGTTCTGGCCAGATACGCAGTATTTT	CASSLAFWPDTQYF
TRBD1	-	TRBV11-1	TRBJ2-2	TGTGCCAGCAGCCCTGTACAGGGGGCAAGCGGGGAGCTGTTTTTT	CASSPVQGASGELFF
-	-	TRBV7-9	TRBJ2-3	TGTGCCAGCCGAACGCCGGGGGGCGAAGATACGCAGTATTTT	CASRTPGGEDTQYF
TRBD1	few	TRBV27	TRBJ1-4	TGTGCCAGCAGTCCGAGGACAGGGTTTTTTGAAAAACTGTTTTTT	CASSPRTGFFEKLFF
TRBD2	few	TRBV10-3	TRBJ2-3	TGTGCCATCAGTGAGCGGCGGGGGGACACAGATACGCAGTATTTT	CAISERRGDTDTQYF
-	few	TRBV19	TRBJ2-7	TGTGCCAGTAGTATTGGAGGCGAGCAGTACTTC	CASSIGGEQYF
-	-	TRBV5-1	TRBJ1-1	TGCGCCAGCAGCTCGACTACCCTCACTGAAGCTTTCTTT	CASSSTTLTEAFF
TRBD1	-	TRBV6-8	TRBJ1-2	TGTGCCAACCAGGACAGGTATAACTATGGCTACACCTTC	CANQDRYNYGYTF
TRBD1	-	TRBV6-2/TRBV6-3	TRBJ1-6	TGTGCCAGCAGTTTCCGGACAGGGGGTTCTCAATATAATTCACCCCTCCACTTT	CASSFRTGGSQYNSPLHF
-	-	TRBV10-3	TRBJ2-7	TGTGCCATCAGTGAGTCGCAGCCAGGGACCTACGAGCAGTACTTC	CAISESQPGTYEQYF
-	few	TRBV12-3/TRBV12-4	TRBJ2-1	TGTGCCAGCAATCCCGCGTCGTCCTACAATGAGCAGTTCTTC	CASNPASSYNEQFF
-	-	TRBV4-1	TRBJ2-2	TGCGCCAGCAGCCCCCAAGGACTGCTCCCCGGGGAGCTGTTTTTT	CASSPQGLLPGELFF
TRBD2	few	TRBV11-2	TRBJ2-1	TGTGCCAGCAGCTTACCCCCCGGACTAGCGCGACCCGAGCAGTTCTTC	CASSLPPGLARPEQFF
TRBD2	-	TRBV5-1	TRBJ2-5	TGCGCCAGCAGCTCTGGACTAGCGGGGGCGGAATTAGAGTCCCAGTACTTC	CASSSGLAGAELESQYF
-	few	TRBV20-1	TRBJ1-1	TGCAGTGCCCGAGGGGGACTTGGCACTGAAGCTTTCTTT	CSARGGLGTEAFF
TRBD1	many	TRBV7-2	TRBJ2-7	TGTGCCAGCAGCTTATCGACAGGGATGGGGGAGCAGTACTTC	CASSLSTGMGEQYF
TRBD2	few	TRBV27	TRBJ2-1	TGTGCCAGCAAAAAAGGGACTAGCGGGAGGGTTGAGCAGTTCTTC	CASKKGTSGRVEQFF
-	few	TRBV7-6	TRBJ2-1	TGTGCCCCCCGGAGGGTCCAGGATGAGCAGTTCTTC	CAPRRVQDEQFF
-	-	TRBV28	TRBJ2-7	TGTGCCAGCAGTTTATTGGGCAACTCCTACGAGCAGTACTTC	CASSLLGNSYEQYF
TRBD1	-	TRBV6-6	TRBJ1-1	TGTGCCAGCAGTTACGGGACAGGGATGAACACTGAAGCTTTCTTT	CASSYGTGMNTEAFF
-	many	TRBV7-8	TRBJ1-4	TGTGCCAGCAGCTTAGTCCCCCAATATGCAACTAATGAAAAACTGTTTTTT	CASSLVPQYATNEKLFF
-	-	TRBV7-2	TRBJ1-2	TGTGCCAGCAAGGGATTTGACTATGGCTACACCTTC	CASKGFDYGYTF
TRBD1	-	TRBV7-2	TRBJ2-7	TGTGCCAGCAGCTTTGGGCCTGGGACAGGGAATGAGCAGTACTTC	CASSFGPGTGNEQYF
-	-	TRBV6-1	TRBJ1-1	TGTGCCAGCAGTGAAGGAAGTGTCGGTAGGGGCACTGAAGCTTTCTTT	CASSEGSVGRGTEAFF
-	-	TRBV12-3/TRBV12-4	TRBJ2-4	TGTGCCAGCAGTTCAATGCCCTCCCAAAACATTCAGTACTTC	CASSSMPSQNIQYF
-	few	TRBV9	TRBJ1-1	TGTGCCAGCAGCCCCCAGGGACGGTTGAACACTGAAGCTTTCTTT	CASSPQGRLNTEAFF
-	few	TRBV14	TRBJ2-7	TGTGCCAGCAGCCAAGCGGCCTGGGACGAGCAGTACTTC	CASSQAAWDEQYF
-	few	TRBV2	TRBJ2-5	TGTGCCAGCAGTGGACGGATCCAAGAGACCCAGTACTTC	CASSGRIQETQYF
TRBD2	many	TRBV6-1	TRBJ2-1	TGTGCCAGCAGTGCGGGGCGGGAGGGATTCAATGAGCAGTTCTTC	CASSAGREGFNEQFF
TRBD2	-	TRBV6-5	TRBJ2-3	TGTGCCAGCAGTTACTTCGGGGGGGCCGGGGATACGCAGTATTTT	CASSYFGGAGDTQYF
-	-	TRBV28	TRBJ2-5	TGTGCCAGCGCTAACAACAGGGAGGTGGAGACCCAGTACTTC	CASANNREVETQYF
TRBD1	-	TRBV7-6	TRBJ1-2	TGTGCCACGGAGGACAGGGGCCCTACGGGCTACACCTTC	CATEDRGPTGYTF
-	-	TRBV19	TRBJ1-1	TGTGCCAGTAGTTACAGGGCTATGAACACTGAAGCTTTCTTT	CASSYRAMNTEAFF
TRBD1	-	TRBV7-9	TRBJ2-3	TGTGCCAGCAGCCCGGACAGGGTGTCGTTGCTCACAGATACGCAGTATTTT	CASSPDRVSLLTDTQYF
-	-	TRBV10-3	TRBJ1-5	TGTGCCATCAGTGGGCAAGGGAACAATCAGCCCCAGCATTTT	CAISGQGNNQPQHF
-	many	TRBV7-2	TRBJ1-1	TGTGCCAGCAGCTTATATGGACATACCCCCACTGAAGCTTTCTTT	CASSLYGHTPTEAFF
TRBD1	-	TRBV5-1	TRBJ2-1	TGCGCCAGCAGGTCATCCGGGACAGATTACAATGAGCAGTTCTTC	CASRSSGTDYNEQFF
TRBD2	few	TRBV4-1	TRBJ2-3	TGCGCCAGCAGCCAGGGAGCGGGAGGCACAGATACGCAGTATTTT	CASSQGAGGTDTQYF